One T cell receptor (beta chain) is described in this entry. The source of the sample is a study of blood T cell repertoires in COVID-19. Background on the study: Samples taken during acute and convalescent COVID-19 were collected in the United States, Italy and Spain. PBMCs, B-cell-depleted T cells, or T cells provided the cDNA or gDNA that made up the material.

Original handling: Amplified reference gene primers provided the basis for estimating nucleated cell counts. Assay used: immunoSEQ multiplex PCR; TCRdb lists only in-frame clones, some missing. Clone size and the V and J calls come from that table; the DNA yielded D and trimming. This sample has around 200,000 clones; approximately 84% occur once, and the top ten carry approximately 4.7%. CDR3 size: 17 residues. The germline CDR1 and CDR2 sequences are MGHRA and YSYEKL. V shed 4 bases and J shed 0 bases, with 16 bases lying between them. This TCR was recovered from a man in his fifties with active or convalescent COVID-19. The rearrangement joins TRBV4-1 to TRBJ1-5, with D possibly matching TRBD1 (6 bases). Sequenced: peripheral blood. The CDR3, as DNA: TGCGCCAGCAGCCTAAGGGGGGGGGAAAATAGCAATCAGCCCCAGCATTTT. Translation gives CASSLRGGENSNQPQHF.